What follows are 30 T cell receptor beta chains derived from one specimen sequenced in a study of beta chain features in type 1 diabetes. General study findings and limits: Moderately but significantly shorter TCRB CDR3s were found in Type 1 diabetes patients in all four CD4+ subsets.

No antigen has been assigned to these receptors. Sequenced material consisted of expressed TCRB transcripts (all of the isolated RNA was reverse transcribed). Sequencing used immunoSEQ multiplex PCR; TCRdb keeps in-frame clones, though not all of them. The table shows about 150,000 clones, with less than 9.5% occurring only once. The sample consisted of central memory CD4+ T cells from blood. Source of these receptors: a woman aged 40 to 50 with type 1 diabetes.

This clone was counted a few times. The genes are TRBV4-2 and TRBJ1-1, with D tentatively TRBD1 (5 bases). Deletions cut 1 base from V and 3 bases from J, with 18 bases between. CDR1 and CDR2 from the germline V gene are LGHNA and YNFKEQ. This CDR3 is 17 amino acids long. Here the CDR3 DNA reads TGTGCCAGCAGCCAAGGGGCCGGGGAGGGACTTTACACTGAAGCTTTCTTT. This sequence encodes CASSQGAGEGLYTEAFF.

This clone showed up many times. The CDR3 reads CASTGQGSRTEAFF. The CDR3 DNA reads TGTGCCAGCACCGGACAGGGAAGCCGCACTGAAGCTTTCTTT. V is TRBV28 and J is TRBJ1-1; 8 bases map to TRBD1. This CDR3 is built from 14 residues. Germline trimming cut 7 bases from V and 4 bases from J; bases unmatched to any gene: 8. Germline loops: CDR1 MDHEN, CDR2 SYDVKM.

This clone was found a few times. J is TRBJ1-3 and V is TRBV14; D remains ambiguous. The length of the CDR3 is 16 residues. V was clipped by 0 bases and J by 0 bases, with 9 bases between them. In germline, CDR1 is SGHDN, CDR2 FVKESK. CDR3 bases: TGTGCCAGCAGCCAAGATTGGCCGGGCTCTGGAAACACCATATATTTT. Translation gives CASSQDWPGSGNTIYF.

This clone was observed a handful of times. The chain carries TRBV23-1 and TRBJ1-6; tentatively, D is TRBD1 (5 bases). TRBV23-1 is filed as an ORF, its function uncertain. CDR3 length: 17 amino acids. Trimming shortened V by 1 base and J by 9 bases, and 19 bases separated the two germline ends. CDR3 residues: CASSQWTTWGGISPLHF. The CDR3 nucleotides are TGCGCCAGCAGTCAATGGACCACGTGGGGGGGTATTTCACCCCTCCACTTT.

The gene calls are TRBV7-2 and TRBJ2-2; D possibly corresponds to TRBD1 (5 bases). This CDR3 spans 15 amino acids. Trimming took 5 bases from V and 1 from J, leaving 11 bases between them. In germline, CDR1 is SGHTA, CDR2 FQGNSA. The DNA for the CDR3 is TGTGCCAGCAGCACCCGACAGAAGAACACCGGGGAGCTGTTTTTT. Its protein product is CASSTRQKNTGELFF.

The rearrangement links TRBV7-9 to TRBJ1-4, with D uncertain. The CDR3 sequence is 15 residues long. V lost 1 base to trimming and J lost 4 bases, with 10 bases between them. Germline-derived CDR1 and CDR2 are SEHNR and FQNEAQ (reference sequence). CDR3: CASSLELGVNEKLFF. Here the CDR3 DNA reads TGTGCCAGCAGCTTAGAGCTGGGAGTTAATGAAAAACTGTTTTTT.

The chain carries TRBV7-2 and TRBJ1-4, with TRBD1 identical over 9 bases. This CDR3 has 19 residues. The germline V gene encodes CDR1 SGHTA and CDR2 FQGNSA. V shed 1 base and J 3 bases; nucleotides not matched to a gene: 12. CDR3 coding DNA: TGTGCCAGCAGCTTAGGGGACCGGGACAGGGTGAAGGCTAATGAAAAACTGTTTTTT. This codes for CASSLGDRDRVKANEKLFF.

This clone was observed a handful of times. V and J are TRBV2 and TRBJ2-2, with TRBD1 identical over 7 bases. The germline gives CDR1 SNHLY, CDR2 FYNNEI. The CDR3 loop spans 14 amino acids. Unmatched junction bases numbered 8, after V lost 7 bases and J lost 6 bases. CDR3 region: CASKGTEKAGELFF. The DNA for the CDR3 is TGTGCCAGCAAAGGGACAGAAAAGGCCGGGGAGCTGTTTTTT. The complete variable domain, with remaining parts taken from reference TRBV2 and TRBJ2-2, reads EPEVTQTPSHQVTQMGQEVILRCVPISNHLYFYWYRQILGQKVEFLVSFYNNEISEKSEIFDDQFSVERPDGSNFTLKIRSTKLEDSAMYFCASKGTEKAGELFFGEGSRLTVL.

This clone was seen repeatedly, ten times or more. J is TRBJ2-5 and V is TRBV29-1; D gene uncertain. Germline CDR1 SQVTM, CDR2 ANQGSEA. The V and J ends lost 1 base and 5 bases respectively, with 11 bases between them. The CDR3 length is 13 residues. The CDR3 DNA sequence: TGCAGCGTTGAAGTGACACCTATGGAGACCCAGTACTTC. This encodes CSVEVTPMETQYF.

The gene calls are TRBV25-1 and TRBJ2-3, with D perhaps TRBD2 (5 bases). V lost 2 bases to trimming and J lost 5 bases, with 11 bases between them. Germline values: CDR1 MGHDK, CDR2 SYGVNS. The CDR3 is made up of 14 amino acids. This CDR3 reads CASSESGSLDTQYF. The CDR3 DNA follows: TGTGCCAGCAGTGAAAGCGGTTCCTTAGATACGCAGTATTTT.

Only a few counts were recorded for this clone. The J gene is TRBJ2-6, the V gene TRBV9; possible D gene TRBD2, 6 bases. Germline V gives CDR1 SGDLS, CDR2 YYNGEE. The CDR3 length is 16 residues. V was trimmed by 2 bases and J by 0 bases, leaving 9 bases between them. The CDR3 DNA follows: TGTGCCAGCAGCGTTGGAGGGAACTCTGGGGCCAACGTCCTGACTTTC. It codes for CASSVGGNSGANVLTF.

The chain has TRBV5-1 and TRBJ1-1; D might be TRBD1 (5 bases). The CDR3 has 14 amino acids. V was shortened by 0 bases and J by 6 bases, with 12 bases between the two germline ends. CDR1 and CDR2 from the germline V gene are SGHRS and YFSETQ. The CDR3 loop reads CASSLDPRGAEAFF. The CDR3 DNA reads TGCGCCAGCAGCTTGGATCCCCGGGGGGCTGAAGCTTTCTTT.

This clone came up a few times. The chain recombines TRBV15 with TRBJ1-2; D remains ambiguous. This CDR3 has 13 amino acids. The V end was cut by 8 bases, the J end by 8 bases, with 18 bases between. The germline V gene has CDR1 LNHNV and CDR2 YYDKDF (reference sequence). The CDR3 DNA sequence: TGTGCCACCTCCATGTTCGCGTCGGGAGGCTACACCTTC. This codes for CATSMFASGGYTF.

The chain carries TRBV7-2 and TRBJ1-1, with D uncertain. V gave up 3 bases and J gave up 1 base, with 6 bases separating them. CDR3 length equals 13 residues. Germline CDR1 and CDR2: SGHTA and FQGNSA. In DNA, the CDR3 is TGTGCCAGCAGCTTGAGAAAGAACACTGAAGCTTTCTTT. It codes for CASSLRKNTEAFF.

The chain couples TRBV28 to TRBJ2-7; D gene uncertain. The CDR3 length is 13 residues. V was pared by 3 bases and J by 5 bases, with 11 bases between. CDR1 is MDHEN and CDR2 is SYDVKM in the germline V gene. The CDR3 loop reads CASSFSHSNEQYF. CDR3 DNA: TGTGCCAGCAGTTTTTCCCACAGCAACGAGCAGTACTTC.

V is TRBV11-2 and J is TRBJ1-1; D gene unclear. The germline V and J ends were trimmed by 5 bases and 4 bases, with 11 bases remaining between them. Germline V CDR1 and CDR2: SGHAT, FQNNGV. This CDR3 has 13 amino acids. CDR3 DNA: TGTGCCAGCAGCCAACGGGATGGCACTGAAGCTTTCTTT. This translates into CASSQRDGTEAFF.

The gene calls are TRBV6-1 and TRBJ1-4; D might be TRBD1 (5 bases). V lost 4 bases and J 7 bases, leaving 16 bases between the germline ends. The CDR3 consists of 15 residues. Germline V gene lookup returns CDR1 MNHNS and CDR2 SASEGT. CDR3 in DNA: TGTGCCAGCAGTGGGAGAGGCGGGGGAGGTGAAAAACTGTTTTTT. Translation: CASSGRGGGGEKLFF.

V usage is TRBV5-1 and J usage is TRBJ2-2, with D maybe TRBD1 (5 bases). From germline, CDR1 is SGHRS and CDR2 YFSETQ. The CDR3 is made up of 15 amino acids. The V end lost 0 bases, the J end lost 3 bases, and 9 bases lay between the germline ends. The CDR3 reads CASSLEQAYTGELFF. DNA for the CDR3: TGCGCCAGCAGCTTGGAACAGGCGTACACCGGGGAGCTGTTTTTT.

This sequence joins TRBV25-1 and TRBJ2-2; the D is unclear. Germline CDR1 and CDR2: MGHDK and SYGVNS. This CDR3 has 15 amino acids. V was clipped by 2 bases and J by 1 base, with 8 bases between them. CDR3 sequence: CASSERGRNTGELFF. As DNA, the CDR3 is TGTGCCAGCAGTGAAAGAGGCAGGAACACCGGGGAGCTGTTTTTT.

This clone was counted many times. V gene TRBV29-1 combines with J gene TRBJ2-7, with 10 bases lining up with TRBD2. With 6 bases clipped from V and 5 bases from J, the junction kept 7 bases outside the gene matches. The CDR3 is 13 amino acids. Germline V lookup: CDR1 SQVTM, CDR2 ANQGSEA. The CDR3 coding sequence is TGCAGCGTCTTAGCGGGAGGTGGAAACGAGCAGTACTTC. The encoded protein is CSVLAGGGNEQYF.

This clone was picked up a small number of times. The J gene is TRBJ2-3, the V gene TRBV2; no reliable D call. Looked up from germline, CDR1 is SNHLY and CDR2 is FYNNEI. Trimming removed 5 bases from V and 0 bases from J, with 9 bases in between. This CDR3 spans 14 amino acids. CDR3 nucleotide sequence: TGTGCCAGCAGTAGCGTGTCTAGCACAGATACGCAGTATTTT. Protein sequence: CASSSVSSTDTQYF.

The V gene is TRBV30, the J gene TRBJ2-5, with TRBD2 identical over 8 bases. Germline V gene data show CDR1 as GTSNPN and CDR2 as SVGIG (reference sequence). The CDR3 extends over 15 amino acids. J gave up 5 bases and V 6 bases, and 14 bases lay outside the gene matches. The CDR3 region has the DNA TGTGCCTGCGTGGAGGGCGGGAGGTCCTGGGAGACCCAGTACTTC. Translated: CACVEGGRSWETQYF.

The rearrangement joins TRBV18 to TRBJ2-4; D possibly corresponds to TRBD1 (6 bases). V dropped 2 bases and J dropped 8 bases, with 10 bases sitting between them. CDR3 length equals 13 residues. From germline, CDR1 is KGHSH and CDR2 LQKENI. DNA for the CDR3: TGTGCCAGCTCACCAAACAGGGATGACATTCAGTACTTC. Translated: CASSPNRDDIQYF.

As regards this clone: The identical CDR3 is also encoded by other nucleotide sequences in the sample. The genes are TRBV28 and TRBJ1-5, with a weak D call TRBD1 (5 bases). CDR3 length: 15 amino acids. Germline lookup yields CDR1 MDHEN and CDR2 SYDVKM. Trimming cost V 3 bases and J 3 bases, with 12 bases left between them. The CDR3, as DNA: TGTGCCAGCAGTTTCCCAGGGCGATTCAATCAGCCCCAGCATTTT. Protein product: CASSFPGRFNQPQHF.

This clone was observed a handful of times. The chain links TRBV2 to TRBJ1-5; D is ambiguous. Germline assignment: CDR1 SNHLY and CDR2 FYNNEI. This CDR3 has 15 amino acids. Trimming shortened V by 5 bases and J by 1 base, and 12 bases separated the two germline ends. Here the CDR3 DNA reads TGTGCCAGCAGTAAGGAGGAACAGAGCAATCAGCCCCAGCATTTT. Translated: CASSKEEQSNQPQHF.

CDR3: CASSQKGEANQPQHF. CDR3 nucleotides: TGCGCCAGCAGCCAGAAAGGGGAGGCCAATCAGCCCCAGCATTTT. This sequence joins TRBV5-1 and TRBJ1-5; TRBD1 is a possible D gene (5 bases). The V end lost 4 bases, the J end lost 3 bases, and 14 bases lay between the germline ends. The CDR3 has 15 residues. CDR1 and CDR2 (germline): SGHRS, YFSETQ.

This clone was seen more than once but under ten times. The chain combines TRBV7-3 with TRBJ2-3; maybe TRBD2 (7 bases). V lost 5 bases, J lost 5 bases, and 17 bases lay in between. Germline assignment: CDR1 SGHTA and CDR2 FQGTGA. The CDR3 contains 15 residues. The CDR3 sequence is CASSPTGGGRDTQYF. The CDR3 DNA sequence: TGTGCCAGCAGCCCGACTGGGGGCGGGAGAGATACGCAGTATTTT.

This clone was counted between two and nine times. The V gene is TRBV20-1, the J gene TRBJ2-5, with a possible D match to TRBD1 (5 bases). There are 11 residues in the CDR3. V dropped 4 bases and J dropped 7 bases, with 10 bases sitting between them. Germline V lookup: CDR1 DFQATT, CDR2 SNEGSKA (reference sequence). CDR3 DNA sequence: TGCAGTGCTATTCTTAGGGGGACCCAGTACTTC. It specifies CSAILRGTQYF.

The table lists this clone with a few counts. This chain links TRBV30 with TRBJ2-3, with D possibly matching TRBD2 (5 bases). The CDR3 spans 12 residues. Between the trimmed V and J ends, which lost 5 bases and 5 bases, there was a span of 11 bases. Germline V gene lookup returns CDR1 GTSNPN and CDR2 SVGIG (reference sequence). CDR3 DNA sequence: TGTGCCTGGGGCCTAGGAGGAGATACGCAGTATTTT. Translated: CAWGLGGDTQYF.

This clone was counted between two and nine times. This sequence joins TRBV4-3 and TRBJ1-1; weak D call: TRBD1 (5 bases). V was trimmed by 4 bases and J by 5 bases, leaving 11 bases between them. Germline-derived CDR1 and CDR2 are LGHNA and YSLEER. The CDR3 covers 13 residues. The CDR3 reads CASSLSGETEAFF. The CDR3 nucleotides read TGCGCCAGCAGCCTTTCGGGGGAGACTGAAGCTTTCTTT.